The text below deals with one T cell receptor beta chain. The data are from a study of T cell responses to AZD1222 COVID-19 vaccine. Study information: Pooling was applied to second doses at about 4 or about 12 weeks.

Sequenced by immunoSEQ multiplex PCR; TCRdb stores in-frame clones only, minus some. The sample shows around 120,000 clones, roughly 88% of them seen only once. V lost 2 bases and J lost 11; bases outside the gene matches: 11. From germline, CDR1 is MNHNY and CDR2 SVGAGI (reference sequence). This CDR3 has 16 amino acids. The TCR originated in an adult in good health. The J gene is TRBJ1-6, the V gene TRBV6-6; TRBD1 aligns across 8 bases. Sequenced here: peripheral blood, sampled on day 0 of AZD1222 vaccination. The CDR3 nucleotides are TGTGCCAGCAGTTACGAGCAAGGACAGGGAAGGGCACCCCTCCACTTT. Residues: CASSYEQGQGRAPLHF.